Below are 30 T cell receptor beta chains sequenced from a single sample in a study of read filtering for tumor transcriptome and immune sequencing. From 350 to 500 ng of RNA, a library with molecular barcoded alpha/delta and beta/gamma adaptors was made. TCRdb ran MiXCR on the reads and lists one entry per CDR3 protein. This sample has some 130,000 distinct CDR3 sequences, with roughly 13% found just once. The sequencing input was a population of CD138-negative cells sorted from bone marrow. The source is a donor aged 40 or older with multiple myeloma.

As concerns this clonotype: This may be a read error: a much more frequent sequence differs by one nucleotide. V usage is TRBV7-2 and J usage is TRBJ1-1; TRBD1 agrees at 7 bases. The CDR3 is made up of 14 amino acids. Germline CDR1 SGHTA, CDR2 FQGNSA. Written as DNA, the CDR3 is TGTGCCGGCAGCAGACAGGGATTTGACACTGAAGCTTTCTTT. Amino acid sequence: CAGSRQGFDTEAFF. Combining the CDR3 with reference TRBV7-2 and TRBJ1-1 gives the whole variable domain GAGVSQSPSNKVTEKGKDVELRCDPISGHTALYWYRQSLGQGLEFLIYFQGNSAPDKSGLPSDRFSAERTGGSVSTLTIQRTQQEDSAVYLCAGSRQGFDTEAFFGQGTRLTVV.

This clonotype appeared many times. The gene calls are TRBV5-1 and TRBJ2-7; 11 positions agree with TRBD1. J was trimmed by 7 bases and V by 3 bases; bases with no gene match: 6. The CDR3 loop spans 14 amino acids. CDR1 and CDR2 from the germline V gene are SGHRS and YFSETQ. This chain's CDR3 is CASSSRTGGGEQYF. The CDR3 nucleotides are TGCGCCAGCAGCTCCCGGACAGGGGGCGGGGAGCAGTACTTC.

This clonotype showed up just a few times. For the CDR3, the DNA is TGTGCCAGCAGCTCAGCGGGAGGTCACACCGGGGAGCTGTTTTTT. It translates to CASSSAGGHTGELFF. The V call is TRBV7-9, the J call TRBJ2-2, with 9 bases matching TRBD2. Looked up from germline, CDR1 is SEHNR and CDR2 is FQNEAQ (reference sequence). This CDR3 region has 15 residues. V lost 4 bases, J lost 3 bases, and 3 bases stayed unmatched. The variable domain in full, completed from reference TRBV7-9 and TRBJ2-2, reads DTGVSQNPRHKITKRGQNVTFRCDPISEHNRLYWYRQTLGQGPEFLTYFQNEAQLEKSRLLSDRFSAERPKGSFSTLEIQRTEQGDSAMYLCASSSAGGHTGELFFGEGSRLTVL.

The chain joins TRBV20-1 to TRBJ1-5; D is undetermined. There are 13 residues in the CDR3. Germline V gene lookup returns CDR1 DFQATT and CDR2 SNEGSKA (reference sequence). The ends were cut back, 1 base at V and 4 bases at J, with 8 bases in the middle. This CDR3 reads CSARGDRNQPQHF. CDR3 bases: TGCAGTGCTAGAGGGGATAGGAATCAGCCCCAGCATTTT.

Regarding this clonotype: This clone may be a read error of a much larger clone one base away. The gene calls are TRBV3-1 and TRBJ2-3; 7 bases map to TRBD1. V lost 4 bases and J lost 6; bases outside the gene matches: 13. The CDR3 totals 16 residues. The germline V gene encodes CDR1 LGHDT and CDR2 YNNKEL (reference sequence). The CDR3 DNA sequence: TGTGCCAGCAGCCTGGGGACAGAGGGAAGGTTCGATACGCAGTATTTT. Amino acids: CASSLGTEGRFDTQYF.

In this sample, this clonotype turned up many times. The chain employs TRBV2 and TRBJ1-5, with TRBD1 matching 7 bases. J gave up 1 base and V 6 bases, and 3 bases lay outside the gene matches. The CDR3 runs 14 residues. The V gene's germline CDR1 is SNHLY and CDR2 FYNNEI. CDR3 in DNA: TGTGCCAGCAGCGCGACAGGGAGCAATCAGCCCCAGCATTTT. Translated: CASSATGSNQPQHF.

In its sample, this clonotype was seen many times. The V and J genes are TRBV10-1 and TRBJ2-7; D unresolved. The V and J ends lost 6 bases and 3 bases respectively, with 9 bases between them. CDR3 length: 12 amino acids. Germline assignment: CDR1 WNHNN and CDR2 SYGVQD (reference sequence). CDR3 loop: CASSTDGYEQYF. CDR3 bases: TGCGCCAGCAGCACGGACGGCTACGAGCAGTACTTC.

A note on this clonotype: A much bigger clone sits one base away, suggesting this may be a read error. The CDR3 loop reads CASRGTGGTHEQYF. CDR3 coding DNA: TGCGCCAGCAGGGGGACTGGCGGGACCCACGAGCAGTACTTC. The rearrangement joins TRBV5-1 to TRBJ2-7; D might be TRBD2 (6 bases). The germline V gene encodes CDR1 SGHRS and CDR2 YFSETQ. V was cut by 5 bases and J by 5 bases, with 17 bases left in between. The CDR3 has 14 residues.

There are many counts of this clonotype. The V and J genes are TRBV2 and TRBJ2-7, with D maybe TRBD1 (5 bases). The CDR3 has 17 residues. V was clipped by 0 bases and J by 2 bases, with 17 bases between them. Looked up from germline, CDR1 is SNHLY and CDR2 is FYNNEI. The DNA of the CDR3 is TGTGCCAGCAGTGAAGCGGTAGACAGCCGAGTCCCCTACGAGCAGTACTTC. Protein sequence: CASSEAVDSRVPYEQYF.

There are many counts of this clonotype. The chain recombines TRBV7-3 with TRBJ2-3; 9 bases are shared with TRBD2. There are 14 residues in the CDR3. The V segment lost 3 bases and the J segment 4 bases; nucleotides outside the gene matches: 2. CDR1 is SGHTA and CDR2 is FQGTGA in the germline V gene. In DNA form, the CDR3 reads TGTGCCAGCAGCTTCGCGGGAGGGCCAGATACGCAGTATTTT. Amino acid sequence: CASSFAGGPDTQYF.

There are many counts of this clonotype. This chain joins TRBV11-2 and TRBJ1-5; D ambiguous. This CDR3 spans 13 amino acids. Trimming pared 1 base from V and 5 bases from J, leaving 6 bases between. CDR1 is SGHAT, CDR2 FQNNGV, per germline. CDR3 coding DNA: TGTGCCAGCAGCTTAGCGGGGTATCAGCCCCAGCATTTT. Its translation is CASSLAGYQPQHF. The full variable domain, completed using reference TRBV11-2 and TRBJ1-5, is EAGVAQSPRYKIIEKRQSVAFWCNPISGHATLYWYQQILGQGPKLLIQFQNNGVVDDSQLPKDRFSAERLKGVDSTLKIQPAKLEDSAVYLCASSLAGYQPQHFGDGTRLSIL.

This clonotype was seen at least ten times. V usage is TRBV5-1 and J usage is TRBJ2-3; 7 nucleotides agree with TRBD1. Trimming removed 3 bases from V and 0 bases from J; junction bases left unmatched: 4. Germline V gene sequence: CDR1 SGHRS, CDR2 YFSETQ. The CDR3 spans 15 residues. CDR3 DNA sequence: TGCGCCAGCAGCTACAGGACAGGAAGCACAGATACGCAGTATTTT. As protein: CASSYRTGSTDTQYF. Together with reference TRBV5-1 and TRBJ2-3, the CDR3 gives the full variable domain: KAGVTQTPRYLIKTRGQQVTLSCSPISGHRSVSWYQQTPGQGLQFLFEYFSETQRNKGNFPGRFSGRQFSNSRSEMNVSTLELGDSALYLCASSYRTGSTDTQYFGPGTRLTVL.

This clonotype was found once. A much more abundant neighbour one base away suggests this may be a read error. V is TRBV11-2 and J is TRBJ2-7; the match to TRBD2 covers 9 bases. Germline loops: CDR1 SGHAT, CDR2 FQNNGV. This CDR3 comprises 14 residues. The CDR3 DNA is TGTGCCAGCAGCTTAGGGACTAGCGTCAGAGAGCAGTGCTTC. Residues: CASSLGTSVREQCF. Combining the CDR3 with reference TRBV11-2 and TRBJ2-7 gives the whole variable domain EAGVAQSPRYKIIEKRQSVAFWCNPISGHATLYWYQQILGQGPKLLIQFQNNGVVDDSQLPKDRFSAERLKGVDSTLKIQPAKLEDSAVYLCASSLGTSVREQCFGPGTRLTVT.

A word on this clonotype: Likely a read error: the CDR3 ends without its conserved phenylalanine or tryptophan. V is TRBV7-9 and J is TRBJ1-1; 7 nucleotides line up with TRBD1. The CDR3 covers 16 residues. The germline V gene encodes CDR1 SEHNR and CDR2 FQNEAQ (reference sequence). The DNA of the CDR3 is TGTGCCAACAGCTCCGTTCTGACAGGGATGAACACTGAAGCTTTCCTT. It encodes CANSSVLTGMNTEAFL.

This clonotype was detected a few times. One base away lies a much larger clone, so this may be a sequencing read error. Here the CDR3 omits its conserved ending phenylalanine or tryptophan, so a read error is the likely source. J is TRBJ2-1 and V is TRBV5-1; the match to TRBD2 covers 11 bases. J lost 7 bases, V lost 7 bases, and 7 bases had no gene match. The CDR3 has 14 residues. Germline V CDR1 and CDR2: SGHRS, YFSETQ. DNA for the CDR3: TGCGCCAGCGCAACTAGCGGGAGTTTGAATGAGCAGTTCCTC. It is translated as CASATSGSLNEQFL.

The rearrangement links TRBV4-1 to TRBJ2-1; no clear D. The CDR3 has 14 residues. Germline V lookup: CDR1 MGHRA, CDR2 YSYEKL. V shed 1 base and J shed 3 bases, with 7 bases lying between them. CDR3: CASSQALGYNEQFF. CDR3 nucleotide sequence: TGCGCCAGCAGCCAAGCCCTAGGCTACAATGAGCAGTTCTTC.

Many counts were recorded for this clonotype. The chain recombines TRBV4-3 with TRBJ2-2; 15 bases line up with TRBD2. The CDR3 has 17 residues. Trimming took 3 bases from V and 6 from J; bases not matched to a gene: 5. Per germline, CDR1 LGHNA and CDR2 YSLEER. This CDR3 reads CASSQGTSGRSAGELFF. The CDR3 DNA sequence: TGCGCCAGCAGCCAGGGGACTAGCGGGAGGTCGGCCGGGGAGCTGTTTTTT.

With respect to this clonotype: A read error may explain this, as a much larger clone is one base away. This chain uses TRBV7-9 with TRBJ2-1, with D perhaps matching TRBD2 (6 bases). CDR3 length: 13 residues. The germline V gene encodes CDR1 SEHNR and CDR2 FQNEAQ (reference sequence). CDR3 sequence: CASSWRAYNEQSF. In nucleotides, the CDR3 is TGTGCCAGCAGTTGGAGGGCCTACAATGAGCAGTCCTTC.

This clonotype was picked up many times. The CDR3 spells CASSIDSNEQFF. For the CDR3, the DNA is TGTGCCAGCAGCATTGACAGCAATGAGCAGTTCTTC. The V call is TRBV7-8, the J call TRBJ2-1; D perhaps matches TRBD1 (5 bases). V lost 5 bases, J lost 6 bases, and 8 bases lay in between. There are 12 residues in the CDR3. Germline loops: CDR1 SGHVS, CDR2 FQNEAQ.

In this sample, this clonotype turned up many times. The chain employs TRBV5-1 and TRBJ2-3; D gene uncertain. The ends were cut back, 4 bases at V and 2 bases at J, with 8 bases in the middle. The CDR3 totals 13 residues. The germline CDR1 and CDR2 sequences are SGHRS and YFSETQ. CDR3 region: CASSALLTDTQYF. The CDR3 nucleotides are TGCGCCAGCAGCGCCCTCCTCACAGATACGCAGTATTTT.

Comments on this clonotype: Given a much more abundant clone one base away, this may be a read error. This chain joins TRBV10-3 and TRBJ2-3; TRBD1 matches at 10 bases. Germline V CDR1 and CDR2: ENHRY, SYGVKD. The V and J ends lost 10 bases and 1 base, in that order; junction bases with no gene match: 14. The CDR3 has 17 amino acids. The CDR3 DNA follows: TGTGCCACCCTAGCCTCCGGGACAGGGGCGCGCACAGATACGCAGTATTTT. This encodes CATLASGTGARTDTQYF.

This clonotype was counted ten times or more. V and J are TRBV3-1 and TRBJ2-2; unclear D gene. CDR1 and CDR2 (germline): LGHDT, YNNKEL (reference sequence). V was cut by 6 bases and J by 5 bases, with 16 bases left in between. This CDR3 is 15 amino acids long. CDR3 nucleotide sequence: TGTGCCAGCAGACTAAATACTCACGGGACCGGGGAGCTGTTTTTT. This sequence encodes CASRLNTHGTGELFF. The whole variable domain, remainder taken from reference TRBV3-1 and TRBJ2-2, is DTAVSQTPKYLVTQMGNDKSIKCEQNLGHDTMYWYKQDSKKFLKIMFSYNNKELIINETVPNRFSPKSPDKAHLNLHINSLELGDSAVYFCASRLNTHGTGELFFGEGSRLTVL.

The gene calls are TRBV10-2 and TRBJ2-3; D is perhaps TRBD2 (6 bases). The germline V gene has CDR1 WSHSY and CDR2 SAAADI. This CDR3 spans 14 amino acids. V lost 6 bases to trimming and J lost 5 bases, with 15 bases between them. For the CDR3, the DNA is TGCGCCAGCAGGGGGGGTAGTCACCGAGATACGCAGTATTTT. The encoded protein is CASRGGSHRDTQYF.

The table lists this clonotype with many counts. This rearrangement joins TRBV7-9 to TRBJ2-1; possible D gene TRBD2, 6 bases. Per germline, CDR1 SEHNR and CDR2 FQNEAQ (reference sequence). Trimming took 4 bases from V and 3 from J, leaving 22 bases between them. This CDR3 spans 18 amino acids. The CDR3, as DNA: TGTGCCAGCAGCTCCCAAACGCGAGGAGGGAATTTCTACAATGAGCAGTTCTTC. Amino acid sequence: CASSSQTRGGNFYNEQFF.

This clonotype was counted ten times or more. J is TRBJ1-4 and V is TRBV10-2; TRBD1 might be the D (6 bases). The CDR3 runs 12 residues. Germline CDR1 reads WSHSY; CDR2 reads SAAADI. Between the trimmed V and J ends, which lost 6 bases and 14 bases, there was a span of 16 bases. The CDR3 bases are TGCGCCAGCAGCCCGGCAGGGGCCTTCCTGTTTTTT. Residues: CASSPAGAFLFF.

This clonotype was seen once. The chain recombines TRBV6-2 or TRBV6-3 with TRBJ1-5; 10 nucleotides match TRBD1. With V trimmed by 8 bases and J by 6 bases, 10 bases remained unmatched. Germline V gene sequence: CDR1 MNHEY, CDR2 SVGEGT. This CDR3 spans 15 amino acids. CDR3 sequence (DNA): TGTGCCAGCGGTCGGGACAGGGGATCGGGTCAGCCCCAGCATTTT. This translates into CASGRDRGSGQPQHF.

This clonotype was counted a few times. The chain carries TRBV5-1 and TRBJ2-7, with 12 bases identical to TRBD2. The CDR3 has 16 residues. The V gene's germline CDR1 is SGHRS and CDR2 YFSETQ. V was pared by 4 bases and J by 6 bases, with 11 bases of the junction left unmatched. The CDR3 spells CASSPNAGTSGFEQYF. The CDR3 bases are TGCGCCAGCAGCCCCAACGCCGGGACTAGCGGGTTCGAGCAGTACTTC.

The chain is built from TRBV5-6 and TRBJ2-2; D ambiguous. CDR1 is SGHDT and CDR2 is YYEEEE in the germline V gene. The CDR3 has 12 amino acids. V was shortened by 2 bases and J by 5 bases, with 4 bases between the two germline ends. The CDR3 loop reads CASSFITGELFF. CDR3 bases: TGTGCCAGCAGCTTCATTACCGGGGAGCTGTTTTTT.

The chain is built from TRBV25-1 and TRBJ1-5; 7 nucleotides align to TRBD1. Germline lookup yields CDR1 MGHDK and CDR2 SYGVNS. The CDR3 loop spans 15 amino acids. V trimming: 9 bases; J trimming: 7 bases; junction bases outside the gene matches: 15. This CDR3 is CASVGGRGLLQPQHF. The CDR3 DNA reads TGTGCCAGTGTAGGGGGAAGGGGGCTTCTGCAGCCCCAGCATTTT.

Remarks on this clonotype: This likely stems from a read error, as it lies one base from a far larger clone. The V gene is TRBV11-2, the J gene TRBJ2-1; TRBD2 might be the D (5 bases). Germline V lookup: CDR1 SGHAT, CDR2 FQNNGV. The CDR3 covers 12 residues. Trimming removed 5 bases from V and 12 bases from J, with 14 bases in between. CDR3 sequence reads: CASSLPERRQFF. The CDR3 bases are TGTGCCAGCAGCCTCCCGGAGCGGAGGCAGTTCTTC.